The 10 T cell receptor beta chains below all came from one sample that was sequenced in a study of cytomegalovirus exposure and HLA in healthy donors. Use of 60 Vbeta and 13 Jbeta primers characterized the PCR. Clones were read by immunoSEQ multiplex PCR, and TCRdb kept only the in-frame ones, dropping some. This table has about 110,000 clones, almost 75% appearing once. The sequenced sample consisted of PBMCs. These receptor sequences come from a man aged 40-49 years in good health and CMV-seronegative.

In this sample, this clone turned up a few times. J is TRBJ2-1 and V is TRBV6-5; D perhaps matches TRBD2 (6 bases). V lost 2 bases, J lost 12 bases, and 8 bases lay in between. The CDR3 loop spans 11 amino acids. Germline V lookup: CDR1 MNHEY, CDR2 SVGAGI. CDR3 DNA: TGTGCCAGCAGTTACGGGCGGGGGCAGTTCTTC. Translated: CASSYGRGQFF.

The V gene is TRBV5-1, the J gene TRBJ2-2, with 7 positions matching TRBD1. Germline V lookup: CDR1 SGHRS, CDR2 YFSETQ. This CDR3 spans 15 amino acids. The trim removed 4 bases at V and 1 base at J, leaving 4 bases unmatched. The CDR3 DNA is TGCGCCAGCAGCCGCAGGACAGGGAACACCGGGGAGCTGTTTTTT. Protein: CASSRRTGNTGELFF.

The chain has TRBV6-5 and TRBJ1-3, with D perhaps matching TRBD1 (6 bases). CDR1 MNHEY and CDR2 SVGAGI come from the germline V gene. The CDR3 has 14 residues. Trimming left V 10 bases short and J 0 bases short, with 13 bases between. The CDR3 coding sequence is TGTGCCACCACGGGGGGCGGCTCTGGAAACACCATATATTTT. Translating it yields CATTGGGSGNTIYF.

Only a few counts were recorded for this clone. The rearrangement joins TRBV4-1 to TRBJ1-4, with D tentatively TRBD1 (5 bases). The length of the CDR3 is 17 residues. Germline loops: CDR1 MGHRA, CDR2 YSYEKL. Trimming cost V 1 base and J 2 bases, with 14 bases left between them. The CDR3 coding sequence is TGCGCCAGCAGCCAAGTTAAAGGGGCGCTCACTAATGAAAAACTGTTTTTT. Its translation is CASSQVKGALTNEKLFF.

The V gene is TRBV10-3, the J gene TRBJ2-3, with 8 bases that match TRBD1. The CDR3 covers 15 residues. The V and J ends lost 8 bases and 2 bases, in that order; junction bases with no gene match: 9. Germline CDR1 reads ENHRY; CDR2 reads SYGVKD. The chain's CDR3 is CAILAGGSDTDTQYF. For the CDR3, the DNA is TGTGCCATCCTGGCAGGGGGCTCAGACACAGATACGCAGTATTTT.

This clone was detected a few times. The V gene is TRBV6-4, the J gene TRBJ2-3; 9 bases fit TRBD1. Germline V gene data show CDR1 as MRHNA and CDR2 as SNTAGT. The ends lost 6 bases at V and 3 bases at J; junction bases unmatched: 10. CDR3 length: 16 amino acids. The chain's CDR3 is CASSSQPGTGTDTQYF. CDR3 coding DNA: TGTGCCAGCAGCTCGCAACCCGGGACAGGGACAGATACGCAGTATTTT.

This clone was recorded once. The chain employs TRBV6-6 and TRBJ2-1; tentatively, D is TRBD1 (6 bases). Germline V gene sequence: CDR1 MNHNY, CDR2 SVGAGI (reference sequence). V shed 2 bases and J shed 4 bases, with 15 bases lying between them. CDR3 size: 16 residues. CDR3 amino acids: CASSYPTGNAYNEQFF. The DNA for the CDR3 is TGTGCCAGCAGTTACCCTACAGGGAACGCTTACAATGAGCAGTTCTTC.

V gene TRBV7-9 combines with J gene TRBJ1-6; TRBD1 matches at 10 bases. This CDR3 has 14 residues. V lost 5 bases, J lost 6 bases, and 1 base stayed unmatched. Germline V gene sequence: CDR1 SEHNR, CDR2 FQNEAQ (reference sequence). Written as DNA, the CDR3 is TGTGCCAGCAGCGGGACAGGGGTTAATTCACCCCTCCACTTT. Its protein product is CASSGTGVNSPLHF. The whole variable domain, filled in from reference TRBV7-9 and TRBJ1-6, reads DTGVSQNPRHKITKRGQNVTFRCDPISEHNRLYWYRQTLGQGPEFLTYFQNEAQLEKSRLLSDRFSAERPKGSFSTLEIQRTEQGDSAMYLCASSGTGVNSPLHFGNGTRLTVT.

V gene TRBV7-2 combines with J gene TRBJ1-5; D gene unclear. Germline V gene sequence: CDR1 SGHTA, CDR2 FQGNSA. Trimming cost V 1 base and J 5 bases, with 12 bases left between them. The CDR3 extends over 15 amino acids. Here the CDR3 reads CASSLEGRRYQPQHF. The CDR3 DNA follows: TGTGCCAGCAGCTTAGAAGGTCGGCGGTATCAGCCCCAGCATTTT.

This chain links TRBV30 with TRBJ1-6; weak D call: TRBD1 (5 bases). Trimming took off 0 bases at V and 11 bases at J, with 11 bases between the two ends. CDR3 size: 13 residues. CDR1 GTSNPN and CDR2 SVGIG come from the germline V gene (reference sequence). In DNA form, the CDR3 reads TGTGCCTGGAGTGTACATGGGGCAGCACCCCTCCACTTT. Translated, it gives CAWSVHGAAPLHF.